What follows are 25 T cell receptor beta chains derived from one specimen sequenced in a study of shared clonotypes between healthy human individuals. Sequencing used immunoSEQ multiplex PCR; TCRdb keeps in-frame clones, though not all of them. The sample records some 2 million clones, about 95% being singletons. Naive CD8 populations comprised CD45RO-negative cells positively selected for CCR7, excluding terminally differentiated effector memory CD45RA+ cells. Sequenced sample: naive CD8+ T cells sorted from blood. All receptors derive from a man aged 18-30 years in good health.

A single count supports this clone. This rearrangement joins TRBV7-9 to TRBJ2-5, with TRBD1 matching 8 bases. The CDR3 totals 14 residues. V lost 5 bases to trimming and J lost 3 bases; unmatched junction nucleotides: 5. From germline, CDR1 is SEHNR and CDR2 FQNEAQ (reference sequence). The chain's CDR3 is CASSLQGAEETQYF. The DNA for the CDR3 is TGTGCCAGCAGCCTTCAGGGGGCAGAAGAGACCCAGTACTTC.

Here the CDR3 DNA reads TGCGCCAGCAGCCAAGAGGAGGGGATAGGAACTAATGAAAAACTGTTTTTT. Translating it yields CASSQEEGIGTNEKLFF. This chain joins TRBV4-1 and TRBJ1-4, with a weak D call TRBD1 (5 bases). CDR3 size: 17 residues. Trimming removed 0 bases at V and 1 base at J, with 12 bases between. Germline CDR1 is MGHRA and CDR2 is YSYEKL.

This chain links TRBV5-4 with TRBJ2-7; D call uncertain. Trimming took off 1 base at V and 1 base at J, with 9 bases between the two ends. The CDR3 consists of 14 residues. Germline assignment: CDR1 SGHNT and CDR2 YYREEE (reference sequence). This chain's CDR3 is CASSLKGMSYEQYF. CDR3 coding DNA: TGTGCCAGCAGCTTGAAAGGGATGTCCTACGAGCAGTACTTC.

This clone was seen a single time. CDR3 nucleotides: TGCGCCAGCAGCCAAGACGTTTCGGGTGGCTACACCTTC. This encodes CASSQDVSGGYTF. The V gene is TRBV4-3, the J gene TRBJ1-2; D is undetermined. The CDR3 length is 13 residues. From germline, CDR1 is LGHNA and CDR2 YSLEER. The V end lost 0 bases, the J end lost 7 bases, and 9 bases lay between the germline ends.

The genes are TRBV9 and TRBJ2-3, with 11 bases matching TRBD2. The V and J ends lost 4 bases and 0 bases, in that order; junction bases with no gene match: 7. Germline CDR1 SGDLS, CDR2 YYNGEE. This CDR3 comprises 17 residues. The CDR3 nucleotides read TGTGCCAGCAGCCCCGGGACTAGCGGTTCTAGCACAGATACGCAGTATTTT. Its translation: CASSPGTSGSSTDTQYF.

The chain combines TRBV11-2 with TRBJ2-2; weak D call: TRBD1 (6 bases). V lost 1 base and J lost 4, with 13 bases in between. Germline CDR1 is SGHAT and CDR2 is FQNNGV. The CDR3 spans 16 residues. The CDR3 loop reads CASSLGGGIGTGELFF. DNA for the CDR3: TGTGCCAGCAGCTTAGGAGGGGGAATCGGCACCGGGGAGCTGTTTTTT.

The chain is built from TRBV14 and TRBJ2-5; D unclear. Germline CDR1 SGHDN, CDR2 FVKESK. V was cut by 0 bases and J by 5 bases, with 31 bases left in between. The CDR3 runs 21 residues. This CDR3 reads CASSQESNSAPPQGGKETQYF. Written as DNA, the CDR3 is TGTGCCAGCAGCCAAGAATCTAACTCGGCACCCCCCCAAGGTGGGAAGGAGACCCAGTACTTC.

This rearrangement joins TRBV27 to TRBJ1-5, with 7 positions matching TRBD1. The V gene end was trimmed by 7 bases and the J gene end by 2 bases; junction bases not matched to a gene: 5. The CDR3 has 14 amino acids. Germline V gene lookup returns CDR1 MNHEY and CDR2 SMNVEV (reference sequence). The CDR3 loop is CASTHTGGNQPQHF. The DNA for the CDR3 is TGTGCCAGCACTCACACAGGGGGCAATCAGCCCCAGCATTTT.

The J gene is TRBJ1-3, the V gene TRBV5-6; TRBD1 is a possible D gene (6 bases). V was shortened by 1 base and J by 8 bases, with 13 bases between the two germline ends. In germline, CDR1 is SGHDT, CDR2 YYEEEE. The CDR3 has 14 amino acids. CDR3 residues: CASSLSGAGDTIYF. The CDR3 DNA reads as TGTGCCAGCAGCTTGTCAGGGGCGGGCGACACCATATATTTT.

The genes are TRBV2 and TRBJ2-7; D ambiguous. Per the germline V gene, CDR1 is SNHLY and CDR2 is FYNNEI. This CDR3 comprises 14 residues. V lost 2 bases to trimming and J lost 0 bases, with 8 bases between them. The CDR3 region is CASSEHYYSYEQYF. In nucleotides, the CDR3 is TGTGCCAGCAGTGAACACTACTACTCCTACGAGCAGTACTTC.

The chain joins TRBV5-4 to TRBJ2-3; tentative D call: TRBD1 (6 bases). The germline CDR1 and CDR2 sequences are SGHNT and YYREEE (reference sequence). The V gene lost 1 base and the J gene lost 5 bases, with 17 bases spanning the gap. This CDR3 has 16 residues. The DNA of the CDR3 is TGTGCCAGCAGCTTGTCAGGGGCAGAAAGACTAGATACGCAGTATTTT. The encoded protein is CASSLSGAERLDTQYF.

V gene TRBV13 combines with J gene TRBJ1-1; D is uncertain. CDR1 and CDR2 (germline): PRHDT, FYEKMQ (reference sequence). This CDR3 is built from 15 residues. V was pared by 4 bases and J by 0 bases, with 12 bases between. CDR3 region: CASSSYRVMNTEAFF. The CDR3 DNA follows: TGTGCCAGCAGCTCGTATCGGGTAATGAACACTGAAGCTTTCTTT. Supplemented by reference TRBV13 and TRBJ1-1, the full variable domain reads AAGVIQSPRHLIKEKRETATLKCYPIPRHDTVYWYQQGPGQDPQFLISFYEKMQSDKGSIPDRFSAQQFSDYHSELNMSSLELGDSALYFCASSSYRVMNTEAFFGQGTRLTVV.

V and J are TRBV6-6 and TRBJ2-7; the D call may be TRBD1 or TRBD2 (5 bases each). CDR3 length: 15 amino acids. CDR1 is MNHNY, CDR2 SVGAGI, per germline (reference sequence). Trimming pared 7 bases from V and 6 bases from J, leaving 22 bases between. CDR3 bases: TGTGCCAGCACTGAACCCGGGACCCTTGGATCCGAGCAGTACTTC. Its translation: CASTEPGTLGSEQYF.

The rearrangement uses TRBV7-9 and TRBJ2-7; D unclear. Germline lookup yields CDR1 SEHNR and CDR2 FQNEAQ (reference sequence). Between the trimmed V and J ends, which lost 1 base and 7 bases, there was a span of 14 bases. The CDR3 covers 14 residues. This chain's CDR3 is CASSLGHSVWEQYF. The DNA for the CDR3 is TGTGCCAGCAGCTTAGGGCACAGCGTCTGGGAGCAGTACTTC.

Regarding this clone: The same CDR3 arises from other DNA sequences in this sample as well. The chain recombines TRBV30 with TRBJ2-7; 10 nucleotides align to TRBD2. The CDR3 runs to 13 residues. V lost 1 base, J lost 4 bases, and 1 base stayed unmatched. Germline values: CDR1 GTSNPN, CDR2 SVGIG (reference sequence). The DNA of the CDR3 is TGTGCCTGGAGTGGGACTAGCGGTTACGAGCAGTACTTC. Amino acid sequence: CAWSGTSGYEQYF.

In the case of this clone: The germline gene is not matched at one end of the junction; a read error may be the cause. V usage is TRBV7-7 and J usage is TRBJ2-7, with TRBD2 identical over 10 bases. CDR3 size: 17 residues. CDR1 is SSHAT, CDR2 FNYEAQ, per germline (reference sequence). The CDR3: CASSLEGAGGSSYEQYF. The CDR3, as DNA: TGTGCTAGCAGCTTAGAGGGAGCGGGAGGGTCCTCCTACGAGCAGTACTTC.

The V call is TRBV28, the J call TRBJ1-1; D remains ambiguous. V was trimmed by 7 bases and J by 4 bases, leaving 7 bases between them. Looked up from germline, CDR1 is MDHEN and CDR2 is SYDVKM. The CDR3 loop spans 11 amino acids. CDR3 sequence reads: CASTLSTEAFF. CDR3 bases: TGTGCCAGCACCCTTTCCACTGAAGCTTTCTTT.

The chain has TRBV5-6 and TRBJ2-5; D gene unclear. The V end lost 3 bases, the J end lost 3 bases, and 9 bases lay between the germline ends. CDR3 length: 13 residues. Germline CDR1 and CDR2: SGHDT and YYEEEE. CDR3 amino acids: CASSSWGKETQYF. In DNA form, the CDR3 reads TGTGCCAGCAGCTCCTGGGGTAAAGAGACCCAGTACTTC. Based on the CDR3 plus reference TRBV5-6 and TRBJ2-5, the full variable domain is DAGVTQSPTHLIKTRGQQVTLRCSPKSGHDTVSWYQQALGQGPQFIFQYYEEEERQRGNFPDRFSGHQFPNYSSELNVNALLLGDSALYLCASSSWGKETQYFGPGTRLLVL.

This clone was detected only once. The chain recombines TRBV6-1 with TRBJ2-1, with no clear D. This CDR3 has 16 amino acids. The V gene lost 2 bases and the J gene lost 6 bases, with 17 bases spanning the gap. Germline values: CDR1 MNHNS, CDR2 SASEGT. DNA of the CDR3: TGTGCCAGCAGTGAATGGCACAACGAAGTGGGCAATGAGCAGTTCTTC. Its protein product is CASSEWHNEVGNEQFF.

The rearrangement uses TRBV7-3 and TRBJ2-2; 8 nucleotides agree with TRBD1. From germline, CDR1 is SGHTA and CDR2 FQGTGA. Losses at the gene ends were 0 bases for V and 7 bases for J; bases not matched to a gene: 7. This CDR3 comprises 16 residues. In nucleotides, the CDR3 is TGTGCCAGCAGCTTAACGGTCAGGGGGCCCGGCGGGGAGCTGTTTTTT. Its protein product is CASSLTVRGPGGELFF. The entire variable domain, with the rest obtained from reference TRBV7-3 and TRBJ2-2, is as follows: GAGVSQTPSNKVTEKGKYVELRCDPISGHTALYWYRQSLGQGPEFLIYFQGTGAADDSGLPNDRFFAVRPEGSVSTLKIQRTERGDSAVYLCASSLTVRGPGGELFFGEGSRLTVL.

With respect to this clone: The sample has other DNA sequences that encode this CDR3 too. This rearrangement joins TRBV29-1 to TRBJ2-7, with 7 bases matching TRBD2. The germline gives CDR1 SQVTM, CDR2 ANQGSEA. This CDR3 contains 13 residues. V lost 6 bases, J lost 1 base, and 6 bases stayed unmatched. The CDR3 DNA reads TGCAGCGTAGCGGGGCCCGTTTCCTACGAGCAGTACTTC. This encodes CSVAGPVSYEQYF.

The chain joins TRBV6-1 to TRBJ2-5; D unclear. CDR1 is MNHNS and CDR2 is SASEGT in the germline V gene. The V end lost 2 bases, the J end lost 3 bases, and 4 bases lay between the germline ends. There are 12 residues in the CDR3. CDR3: CASSEREETQYF. The CDR3 DNA reads as TGTGCCAGCAGTGAAAGAGAAGAGACCCAGTACTTC.

This chain connects TRBV27 to TRBJ2-5; a weak D match, TRBD2 (5 bases). The CDR3 is 13 amino acids. Germline V CDR1 and CDR2: MNHEY, SMNVEV (reference sequence). The V gene lost 4 bases and the J gene lost 5 bases, with 11 bases spanning the gap. The CDR3 loop is CASSYGSGETQYF. CDR3 nucleotides: TGTGCCAGCAGTTATGGTTCGGGGGAGACCCAGTACTTC.

V and J are TRBV27 and TRBJ2-7, with D possibly being TRBD2 (7 bases). This CDR3 has 16 amino acids. Trimming shortened V by 0 bases and J by 3 bases, and 15 bases separated the two germline ends. Germline V gene data show CDR1 as MNHEY and CDR2 as SMNVEV (reference sequence). The CDR3 reads CASSLSRGGPIYEQYF. The CDR3 DNA is TGTGCCAGCAGTTTATCGAGGGGGGGTCCCATCTACGAGCAGTACTTC.

In its sample, this clone was seen once. This rearrangement joins TRBV9 to TRBJ2-3; 7 bases map to TRBD2. The germline gives CDR1 SGDLS, CDR2 YYNGEE. V trimming: 4 bases; J trimming: 1 base; junction bases outside the gene matches: 9. CDR3 size: 16 residues. CDR3 in DNA: TGTGCCAGCAGCCCCGGAGCGGGAAGGGGCACAGATACGCAGTATTTT. Protein: CASSPGAGRGTDTQYF.